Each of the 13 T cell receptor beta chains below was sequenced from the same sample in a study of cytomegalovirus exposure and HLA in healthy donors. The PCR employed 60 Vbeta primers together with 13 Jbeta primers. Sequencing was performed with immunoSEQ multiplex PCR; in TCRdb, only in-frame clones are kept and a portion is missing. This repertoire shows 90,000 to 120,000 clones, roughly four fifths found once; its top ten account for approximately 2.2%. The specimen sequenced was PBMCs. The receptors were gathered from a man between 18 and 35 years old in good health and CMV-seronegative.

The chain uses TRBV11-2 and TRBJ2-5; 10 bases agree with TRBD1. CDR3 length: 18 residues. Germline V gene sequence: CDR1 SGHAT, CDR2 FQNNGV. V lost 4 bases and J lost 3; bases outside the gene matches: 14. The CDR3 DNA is TGTGCCAGCAGCTCGGGGTACTGGGAGACAGGGGGCGAAGAGACCCAGTACTTC. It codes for CASSSGYWETGGEETQYF.

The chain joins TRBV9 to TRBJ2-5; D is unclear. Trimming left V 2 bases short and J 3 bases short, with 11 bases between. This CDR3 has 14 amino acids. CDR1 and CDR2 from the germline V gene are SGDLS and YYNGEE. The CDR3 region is CASSVRPREETQYF. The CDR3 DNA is TGTGCCAGCAGCGTTAGGCCTCGGGAAGAGACCCAGTACTTC.

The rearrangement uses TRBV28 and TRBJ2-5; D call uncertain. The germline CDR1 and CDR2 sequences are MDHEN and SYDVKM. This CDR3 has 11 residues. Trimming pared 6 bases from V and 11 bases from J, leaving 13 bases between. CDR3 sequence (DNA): TGTGCCAGCAGCCTAGGCCATGGGCAGTACTTC. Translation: CASSLGHGQYF. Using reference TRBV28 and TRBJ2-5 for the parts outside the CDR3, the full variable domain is DVKVTQSSRYLVKRTGEKVFLECVQDMDHENMFWYRQDPGLGLRLIYFSYDVKMKEKGDIPEGYSVSREKKERFSLILESASTNQTSMYLCASSLGHGQYFGPGTRLLVL.

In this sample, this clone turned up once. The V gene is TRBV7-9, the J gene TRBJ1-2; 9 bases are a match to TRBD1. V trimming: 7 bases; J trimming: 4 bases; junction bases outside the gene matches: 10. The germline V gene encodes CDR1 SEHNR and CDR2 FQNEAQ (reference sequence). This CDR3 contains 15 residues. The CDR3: CASTNRDRASYGYTF. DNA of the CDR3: TGTGCCAGCACTAACCGGGACAGGGCCAGCTATGGCTACACCTTC.

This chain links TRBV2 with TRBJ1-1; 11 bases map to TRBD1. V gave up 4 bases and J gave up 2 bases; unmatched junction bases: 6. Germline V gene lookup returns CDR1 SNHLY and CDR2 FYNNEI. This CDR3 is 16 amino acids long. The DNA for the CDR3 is TGTGCCAGCAGTGCGGGACAGGGGGTACCCAACACTGAAGCTTTCTTT. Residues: CASSAGQGVPNTEAFF.

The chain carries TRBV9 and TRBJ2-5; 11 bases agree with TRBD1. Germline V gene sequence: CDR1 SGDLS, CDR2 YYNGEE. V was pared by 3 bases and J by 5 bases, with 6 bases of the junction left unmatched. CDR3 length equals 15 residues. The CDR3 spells CASSASRTGGETQYF. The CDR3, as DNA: TGTGCCAGCAGCGCTAGCAGGACAGGGGGCGAGACCCAGTACTTC.

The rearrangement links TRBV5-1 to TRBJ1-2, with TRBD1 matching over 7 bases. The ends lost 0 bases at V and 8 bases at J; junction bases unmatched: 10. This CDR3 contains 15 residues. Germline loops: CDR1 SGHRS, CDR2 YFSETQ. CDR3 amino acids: CASSLGPLTGRGYTF. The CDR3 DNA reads TGCGCCAGCAGCTTGGGCCCTCTGACAGGGAGGGGCTACACCTTC. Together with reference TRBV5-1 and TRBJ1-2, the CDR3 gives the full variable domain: KAGVTQTPRYLIKTRGQQVTLSCSPISGHRSVSWYQQTPGQGLQFLFEYFSETQRNKGNFPGRFSGRQFSNSRSEMNVSTLELGDSALYLCASSLGPLTGRGYTFGSGTRLTVV.

The CDR3 nucleotides are TGTGCCAGCAGTCCCCGGGGAGGGGAGCAGTACTTC. Its protein is CASSPRGGEQYF. This sequence joins TRBV7-3 and TRBJ2-7; 7 bases align to TRBD2. Germline CDR1 and CDR2: SGHTA and FQGTGA. V was clipped by 6 bases and J by 7 bases; unmatched bases: 6. The CDR3 has 12 residues.

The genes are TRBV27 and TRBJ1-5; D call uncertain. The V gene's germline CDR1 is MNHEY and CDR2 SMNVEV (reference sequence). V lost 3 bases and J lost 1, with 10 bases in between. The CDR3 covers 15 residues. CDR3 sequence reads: CASSFTGRSNQPQHF. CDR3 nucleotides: TGTGCCAGCAGTTTTACTGGTAGAAGCAATCAGCCCCAGCATTTT.

CDR3 region: CASSRGEGTDTQYF. The CDR3 DNA sequence: TGTGCCAGTAGTCGGGGGGAGGGCACAGATACGCAGTATTTT. V and J are TRBV19 and TRBJ2-3, with 7 positions matching TRBD2. J lost 1 base, V lost 5 bases, and 3 bases had no gene match. CDR3 length equals 14 residues. Germline loops: CDR1 LNHDA, CDR2 SQIVND (reference sequence).

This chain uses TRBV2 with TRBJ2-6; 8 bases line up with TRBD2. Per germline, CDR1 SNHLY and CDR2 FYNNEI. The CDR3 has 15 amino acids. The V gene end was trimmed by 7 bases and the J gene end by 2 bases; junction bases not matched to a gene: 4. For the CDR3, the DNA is TGTGCCAGCAAAACGGGGGGGCCTGGGGCCAACGTCCTGACTTTC. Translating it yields CASKTGGPGANVLTF.

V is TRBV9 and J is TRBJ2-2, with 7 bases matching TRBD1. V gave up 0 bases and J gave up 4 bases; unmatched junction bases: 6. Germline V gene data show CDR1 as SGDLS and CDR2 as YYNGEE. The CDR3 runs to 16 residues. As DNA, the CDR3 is TGTGCCAGCAGCGTAGTATTAGGGGGCCCCACCGGGGAGCTGTTTTTT. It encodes CASSVVLGGPTGELFF.

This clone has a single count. The CDR3: CTSSQDSETGPYNEQFF. DNA of the CDR3: TGCACCAGCAGCCAAGATTCTGAGACAGGGCCTTACAATGAGCAGTTCTTC. The rearrangement joins TRBV1 to TRBJ2-1; TRBD1, as called in the table, went unchecked against the DNA. TRBV1 is a known pseudogene. The CDR3 totals 17 residues.